This T cell receptor (beta chain) is from a study of blood T cell repertoires in COVID-19. Categorization into cohorts depended on clinical history that participants reported. Measured with immunoSEQ multiplex PCR; TCRdb has only the in-frame clones, and not every one. The sample consists of hundreds of thousands of clones, approximately 83% of them appearing once. The CDR3 loop spans 14 amino acids. The germline V gene has CDR1 MDHEN and CDR2 SYDVKM. V trimming: 5 bases; J trimming: 6 bases; junction bases outside the gene matches: 8. The receptor was derived from a woman between 50 and 59 years old who had been exposed to COVID-19. The chain joins TRBV28 to TRBJ1-1; TRBD1 agrees at 8 bases. Sequencing input: PBMCs or T cells enriched from blood (not recorded which). CDR3 nucleotides: TGTGCCAGCAGTACGGACAGGGCAGGTCCTGAAGCTTTCTTT. It codes for CASSTDRAGPEAFF.